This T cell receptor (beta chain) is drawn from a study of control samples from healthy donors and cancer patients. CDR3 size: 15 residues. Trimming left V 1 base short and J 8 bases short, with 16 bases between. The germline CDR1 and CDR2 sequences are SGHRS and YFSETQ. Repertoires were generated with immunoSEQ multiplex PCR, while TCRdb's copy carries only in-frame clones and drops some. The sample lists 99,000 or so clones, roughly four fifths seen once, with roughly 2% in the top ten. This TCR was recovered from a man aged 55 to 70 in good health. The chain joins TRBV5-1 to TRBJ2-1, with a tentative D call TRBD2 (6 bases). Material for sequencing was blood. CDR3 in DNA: TGCGCCAGCAGCTTGAGGCTGGGGGTAGCGGATGAGCAGTTCTTC. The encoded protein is CASSLRLGVADEQFF.